The rows below give T cell receptor beta chains drawn from one sample of a study of CD8 T cells in ankylosing spondylitis. TCRdb re-called the 5' RACE reads through MiXCR, storing one row per CDR3 protein. Here the sample spans roughly 440,000 distinct CDR3 sequences, more than 15% being singletons. Sequencing input: blood, either unsorted or a sorted T cell fraction (not recorded which). The receptors shown here come from a male donor with ankylosing spondylitis. CDR3s include the opening cysteine and the closing phenylalanine or tryptophan. The D gene is left open where the match is weak. Part of the rows lack a size; the others show once, few, many or a class for expanded clones.

CASTEGEDTQYF | TGTGCCAGCACCGAGGGGGAAGATACGCAGTATTTT | - | TRBV28 | - | TRBJ2-3 | 12
CASTGSGNTIYF | TGTGCCAGTACAGGATCTGGAAACACCATATATTTT | - | TRBV6-5 | - | TRBJ1-3 | 12
CASSLVVGIQDYGYTF | TGCGCCAGCAGCTTGGTGGTGGGCATTCAGGACTATGGCTACACCTTC | - | TRBV5-1 | - | TRBJ1-2 | 16
CASSTDRGGPVF | TGTGCCAGCAGTACCGACAGGGGGGGACCCGTCTTC | - | TRBV6-6 | TRBD1 | TRBJ2-7 | 12
CASSLIGTSGNEQYF | TGTGCCAGCAGCTTAATTGGGACTAGCGGGAACGAGCAGTACTTC | - | TRBV7-3 | TRBD2 | TRBJ2-7 | 15
CASSVWDSYEQYF | TGCGCCAGCAGTGTTTGGGATAGCTACGAGCAGTACTTC | - | TRBV5-1 | - | TRBJ2-7 | 13
CASSPLAGDLYEQYF | TGCGCCAGCAGCCCTCTAGCGGGAGATCTTTACGAGCAGTACTTC | few | TRBV4-1 | TRBD2 | TRBJ2-7 | 15
CASCTSKVSGANVLTF | TGTGCCAGCTGTACCTCAAAGGTTTCGGGGGCCAACGTCCTGACTTTC | - | TRBV6-2/TRBV6-3 | - | TRBJ2-6 | 16
CASSQLRQGPYNEQFF | TGTGCCAGCAGCCAACTCAGACAGGGACCTTACAATGAGCAGTTCTTC | few | TRBV14 | TRBD1 | TRBJ2-1 | 16
CSASIGTPVAEAFF | TGCAGTGCTAGTATCGGGACCCCTGTCGCTGAAGCTTTCTTT | - | TRBV20-1 | - | TRBJ1-1 | 14
CSAETSGRFYEQYF | TGCAGTGCTGAGACTAGCGGGAGGTTCTACGAGCAGTACTTC | few | TRBV20-1 | TRBD2 | TRBJ2-7 | 14
CASSSGPRLGRAIAGNTIYF | TGTGCCAGCAGTTCCGGGCCGCGTTTGGGCAGGGCCATCGCTGGAAACACCATATATTTT | many | TRBV12-3/TRBV12-4 | - | TRBJ1-3 | 20
CASSPRPGTVNYEQYF | TGTGCCAGCAGCCCGCGGCCCGGGACAGTGAACTACGAGCAGTACTTC | - | TRBV6-1 | TRBD1 | TRBJ2-7 | 16
CASSYASSGGVGEQFF | TGTGCCAGCAGTTACGCTTCTAGCGGGGGGGTTGGTGAGCAGTTCTTC | - | TRBV6-5 | TRBD2 | TRBJ2-1 | 16
CASSPWTGDYGYTF | TGTGCCAGCAGCCCCTGGACAGGGGACTATGGCTACACCTTC | - | TRBV7-2 | TRBD1 | TRBJ1-2 | 14
CASRPDRGTEAFF | TGTGCCAGCCGCCCGGACAGGGGGACTGAAGCTTTCTTT | - | TRBV2 | TRBD1 | TRBJ1-1 | 13
CASSLRDPKLEAFF | TGTGCCAGCAGCCTCCGGGACCCCAAACTGGAAGCTTTCTTT | - | TRBV6-1 | - | TRBJ1-1 | 14
CASSLQGYGNIQYF | TGTGCCAGCAGCCTACAGGGGTATGGTAACATTCAGTACTTC | - | TRBV6-2/TRBV6-3 | TRBD1 | TRBJ2-4 | 14
CASSPWTLNEQFF | TGTGCCAGCAGCCCCTGGACTCTCAATGAGCAGTTCTTC | - | TRBV7-9 | - | TRBJ2-1 | 13
CASSLSAGGLQETQYF | TGTGCCAGCAGTTTATCGGCAGGCGGACTCCAAGAGACCCAGTACTTC | - | TRBV28 | - | TRBJ2-5 | 16